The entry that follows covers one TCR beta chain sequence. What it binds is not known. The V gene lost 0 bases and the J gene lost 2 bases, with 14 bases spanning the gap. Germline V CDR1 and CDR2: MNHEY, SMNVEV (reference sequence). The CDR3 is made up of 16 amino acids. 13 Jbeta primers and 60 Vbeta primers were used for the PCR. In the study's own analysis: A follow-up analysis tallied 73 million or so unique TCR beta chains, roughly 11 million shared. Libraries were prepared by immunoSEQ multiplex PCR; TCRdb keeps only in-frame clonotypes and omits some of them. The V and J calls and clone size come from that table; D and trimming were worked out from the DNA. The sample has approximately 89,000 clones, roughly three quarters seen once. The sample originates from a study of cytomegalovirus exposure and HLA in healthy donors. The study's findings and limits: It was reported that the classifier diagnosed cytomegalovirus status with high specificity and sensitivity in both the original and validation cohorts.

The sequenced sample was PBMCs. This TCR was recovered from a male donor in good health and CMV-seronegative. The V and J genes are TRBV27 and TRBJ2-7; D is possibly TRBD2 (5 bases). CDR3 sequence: CASSLSSGEVPYEQYF. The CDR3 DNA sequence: TGTGCCAGCAGTTTATCCTCCGGGGAAGTCCCCTACGAGCAGTACTTC.